This T cell receptor beta chain was sequenced for a study of T cell responses to AZD1222 COVID-19 vaccine. The germline V gene has CDR1 SGHTA and CDR2 FQGTGA. Between the trimmed V and J ends, which lost 5 bases and 4 bases, there was a span of 11 bases. The CDR3 consists of 13 residues. The repertoire was sequenced with immunoSEQ multiplex PCR; TCRdb's copy has only in-frame clones and lacks some. Of about 120,000 clones in the sample, 70% to 90% were seen once. Concerning this clone: Its antigen is unknown.

Study observations and caveats: An increase in Spike-specific TCR breadth and depth was observed after two AZD1222 doses. Clonal diversity was possibly underestimated, and the donors were mostly white British, with more females. Of spike-specific TCRs, nearly half reportedly target regions left unmutated in variants.

V gene TRBV7-3 combines with J gene TRBJ1-1, with unresolved D. The clonotype originates from an adult in good health. The source was peripheral blood, collected on day 0 of MenACWY control vaccination. This CDR3 reads CASSTARGTEAFF. DNA for the CDR3: TGTGCCAGCAGCACCGCCCGGGGCACTGAAGCTTTCTTT.